This T cell receptor beta chain was documented in a study of blood T cells in healthy people across ages. Study-level findings and limits: Higher diversity, along with more naive CD4+ cells, distinguished long-lived donors from aged donors. TCR beta diversity per million T cells fell roughly linearly with age.

Germline V lookup: CDR1 SQVTM, CDR2 ANQGSEA. The CDR3 has 13 residues. The ends were cut back, 6 bases at V and 0 bases at J, with 9 bases in the middle. With regard to this clonotype: The target antigen is unknown.

For the second PCR, which ran for roughly 6 to 11 cycles, a sample-barcoded 5' primer and a J-beta primer mix were used. Each cDNA molecule received a tag from a template-switch adaptor that had 12 random nucleotides. Each CDR3 protein gets one entry after TCRdb re-called the 5' RACE reads with MiXCR. The table shows about 580,000 distinct CDR3 sequences, with 40% to 50% occurring only once. The gene calls are TRBV29-1 and TRBJ2-1; D perhaps matches TRBD2 (5 bases). Sequencing used blood. The TCR originated in a man aged 80 or over in good health. Written as DNA, the CDR3 is TGCAGCGTGCTGGGGAGCTCCTACAATGAGCAGTTCTTC. Translating it yields CSVLGSSYNEQFF.